Given below is one TCR beta chain in context. Germline CDR1 is DFQATT and CDR2 is SNEGSKA (reference sequence). This CDR3 has 10 residues. Trimming took 3 bases from V and 9 from J, leaving 8 bases between them. The sample comes from a study of blood T cell repertoires in COVID-19. Authors' data handling: Estimation of nucleated cell counts relied on the amplification of reference gene primers. Clones were sequenced by immunoSEQ multiplex PCR, and TCRdb holds only the in-frame ones, with some missing. Clonal size and the V and J genes are those of that table, whereas D and trimming came from the DNA. Of 130,000 to 150,000 clones in the sample, less than 90% were seen once. Participants were aged 18 to 89 years, lived in around 22 US areas, and enrolled virtually.

The chain has TRBV20-1 and TRBJ2-5; D gene ambiguous. Sequences were obtained from PBMCs or T cells enriched from blood (not recorded which). The sequence derives from a middle-aged man with acute COVID-19. As DNA, the CDR3 is TGCAGTGCTAGTCATGGCCCCCAGTACTTC. It yields the protein CSASHGPQYF.